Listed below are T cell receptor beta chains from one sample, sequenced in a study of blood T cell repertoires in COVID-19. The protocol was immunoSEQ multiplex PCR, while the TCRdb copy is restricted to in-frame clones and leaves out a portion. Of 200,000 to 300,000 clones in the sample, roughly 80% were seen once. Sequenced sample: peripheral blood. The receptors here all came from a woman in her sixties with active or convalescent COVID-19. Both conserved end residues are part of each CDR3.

CDR3 protein: CASSQASNTGQPQHF
V gene: TRBV3-1/TRBV3-2

CDR3 protein: CASSSPPGGYTF
V gene: TRBV7-3

CDR3 protein: CASSQGPTSGGRNIQYF
V gene: TRBV3-1/TRBV3-2

CDR3 protein: CASSLTGLNYGYTF
V gene: TRBV7-9

CDR3 protein: CSVGAQNYNEQFF
V gene: TRBV29-1

CDR3 protein: CAWSAGQSNQPQHF
V gene: TRBV30

CDR3 protein: CASSTRTSGETYNEQFF
V gene: TRBV5-1

CDR3 protein: CASSSRDSIYSNQPQHF
V gene: TRBV27

CDR3 protein: CASNGQGPPPRDTQYF
V gene: TRBV19

CDR3 protein: CASSGRQGSAEAFF
V gene: TRBV10-1

CDR3 protein: CASSMEPFTSPYGYTF
V gene: TRBV19

CDR3 protein: CASRTGVTGNTIYF
V gene: TRBV3-1/TRBV3-2

CDR3 protein: CASNTAPASYGYTF
V gene: TRBV11-3

CDR3 protein: CASSLAPGRDEKLFF
V gene: TRBV7-6

CDR3 protein: CASTGQPGNTIYF
V gene: TRBV19

CDR3 protein: CASSPIAGGSKETQYF
V gene: TRBV5-6

CDR3 protein: CASSLGGQGAEAFF
V gene: TRBV5-1

CDR3 protein: CASSLGAGNQPQHF
V gene: TRBV4-3

CDR3 protein: CASSEKGGNTIYF
V gene: TRBV6-1

CDR3 protein: CASSSQGYTEAFF
V gene: TRBV5-1

CDR3 protein: CASKSGGASDTQYF
V gene: TRBV3-1/TRBV3-2

CDR3 protein: CASSLRDRGYLGNTIYF
V gene: TRBV4-1

CDR3 protein: CASSLDPDQPQHF
V gene: TRBV7-2

CDR3 protein: CASSQDRLAVKETQYF
V gene: TRBV3-1/TRBV3-2

CDR3 protein: CASNTGQGTQYF
V gene: TRBV2

CDR3 protein: CASSSLQGGYVDEQFF
V gene: TRBV7-9

CDR3 protein: CASRRQGMETQYF
V gene: TRBV12-3/TRBV12-4

CDR3 protein: CASQNRDSYEQYF
V gene: TRBV6-5

CDR3 protein: CASSQVQPGSGNTIYF
V gene: TRBV3-1/TRBV3-2

CDR3 protein: CASSLVLAGGQETQYF
V gene: TRBV5-1

CDR3 protein: CSASSGREGEQYF
V gene: TRBV20-1

CDR3 protein: CASSTGLAVNNEQFF
V gene: TRBV5-1

CDR3 protein: CASSTRQGKDYNEQFF
V gene: TRBV11-3

CDR3 protein: CASSLGPGGRETQYF
V gene: TRBV18

CDR3 protein: CASSYGAVNQPQHF
V gene: TRBV6-6

CDR3 protein: CASSPWRGQGFSYEQYF
V gene: TRBV21-1

CDR3 protein: CAWTSGYEQYF
V gene: TRBV30

CDR3 protein: CASSVGPGVDYGYTF
V gene: TRBV9

CDR3 protein: CASTPFRGGQKAFF
V gene: TRBV9

CDR3 protein: CASRANNSPLHF
V gene: TRBV25-1

CDR3 protein: CASSRDSQETQYF
V gene: TRBV11-3

CDR3 protein: CASSLGQGGGYTF
V gene: TRBV7-2

CDR3 protein: CASSVSGHYYEQYF
V gene: TRBV11-2

CDR3 protein: CASSLGRDRVYGYTF
V gene: TRBV13

CDR3 protein: CASSPRTGGHGYTF
V gene: TRBV7-8

CDR3 protein: CASSSYRGVGEAFF
V gene: TRBV7-2

CDR3 protein: CASQRQDRSSYEQYF
V gene: TRBV6-1

CDR3 protein: CAIMPGRSSGGNQPQHF
V gene: TRBV10-3

CDR3 protein: CASSPRGNQPQHF
V gene: TRBV13

CDR3 protein: CASSSQGADYGYTF
V gene: TRBV6-5